The 31 T cell receptor beta chains below were found in one sample sequenced in a study of CD8 T cells in Susac syndrome (dated by TCRdb to between 2017 and 2020). Libraries were prepared through the immunoSEQ multiplex PCR assay. RNA was extracted using the RNeasy kit, and about 0.45 to 1 microgram was reverse transcribed with random hexamers. Starting from the raw public reads, TCRdb applied fastp trimming at Q25, assembled clones with MiXCR and retained in-frame beta chains. Records with the same CDR3 protein are collapsed into one entry carrying the most frequent genes and DNA. Within this sample are 140,000 to 150,000 distinct CDR3 sequences, with about 95% of them counted one time only. Together, the top ten hold over 0.095% of the sample. Sequenced sample: CD4+ T cells from PBMCs. These receptors all come from a human donor with multiple sclerosis.

This clonotype appeared once. CDR3 sequence reads: CASRRGAFINEKLFF. The CDR3 bases are TGTGCCAGCAGGAGAGGGGCCTTTATTAATGAAAAACTGTTTTTT. The rearrangement joins TRBV2 to TRBJ1-4; tentatively, D is TRBD1 (5 bases). The CDR3 spans 15 residues. Trimming left V 6 bases short and J 4 bases short, with 15 bases between. Germline CDR1 and CDR2: SNHLY and FYNNEI.

This rearrangement joins TRBV30 to TRBJ2-7; D may match TRBD1 or TRBD2 (5 bases each). The CDR3 has 14 amino acids. The ends were cut back, 1 base at V and 6 bases at J, with 16 bases in the middle. CDR1 and CDR2 (germline): GTSNPN, SVGIG (reference sequence). The CDR3 region is CAWSGAGAFGEQYF. The CDR3 nucleotides are TGTGCCTGGAGTGGGGCCGGGGCCTTCGGCGAGCAGTACTTC.

V usage is TRBV7-2 and J usage is TRBJ1-6; D unresolved. Trimming removed 2 bases from V and 10 bases from J, with 12 bases in between. Germline CDR1 is SGHTA and CDR2 is FQGNSA. This CDR3 spans 14 amino acids. CDR3 loop: CASSLNAGRSPLHF. The DNA for the CDR3 is TGTGCCAGCAGCTTAAACGCTGGCCGGTCACCCCTCCACTTT.

This sequence joins TRBV12-3 or TRBV12-4 and TRBJ1-2, with TRBD1 matching 10 bases. The V and J ends lost 6 bases and 4 bases, in that order; junction bases with no gene match: 8. The length of the CDR3 is 15 residues. The CDR3 sequence: CASRSRTGGGYGYTF. CDR3 DNA sequence: TGTGCCAGCAGGTCGCGGACAGGGGGGGGCTATGGCTACACCTTC.

This sequence joins TRBV12-3 or TRBV12-4 and TRBJ2-1, with TRBD2 matching over 7 bases. This CDR3 spans 15 amino acids. With V trimmed by 3 bases and J by 6 bases, 8 bases remained unmatched. CDR3 DNA: TGTGCCAGCAGTTTGTTGGGCGGGGGTACCAATGAGCAGTTCTTC. Translation: CASSLLGGGTNEQFF.

V usage is TRBV29-1 and J usage is TRBJ1-2, with a possible D match to TRBD1 (5 bases). Germline loops: CDR1 SQVTM, CDR2 ANQGSEA. This CDR3 contains 12 residues. The germline V and J ends were trimmed by 7 bases and 9 bases, with 18 bases remaining between them. The CDR3 is CSATPTVSRYTF. The CDR3 nucleotides are TGCAGCGCGACCCCGACAGTGTCCCGCTACACCTTC.

The chain uses TRBV29-1 and TRBJ1-2, with TRBD1 as a possible D gene (6 bases). The CDR3 is 12 residues long. Germline lookup yields CDR1 SQVTM and CDR2 ANQGSEA. With 4 bases removed from V and 8 bases from J, the gap between germline ends came to 14 bases. The CDR3 sequence: CSVVSGARGYTF. The CDR3 DNA reads TGCAGCGTTGTTTCAGGGGCACGGGGCTACACCTTC.

The gene calls are TRBV7-8 and TRBJ1-4; possibly TRBD1 for D (5 bases). Trimming pared 5 bases from V and 1 base from J, leaving 8 bases between. This CDR3 comprises 14 residues. CDR1 and CDR2 from the germline V gene are SGHVS and FQNEAQ. The CDR3 coding sequence is TGTGCCAGCAGCCGGGGACGAACTAATGAAAAACTGTTTTTT. Amino acid sequence: CASSRGRTNEKLFF. Full variable domain (remainder filled in from reference TRBV7-8 and TRBJ1-4): GAGVSQSPRYKVAKRGQDVALRCDPISGHVSLFWYQQALGQGPEFLTYFQNEAQLDKSGLPSDRFFAERPEGSVSTLKIQRTQQEDSAVYLCASSRGRTNEKLFFGSGTQLSVL.

This chain connects TRBV27 to TRBJ2-7; 7 nucleotides line up with TRBD1. CDR1 and CDR2 from the germline V gene are MNHEY and SMNVEV (reference sequence). After removal of 6 bases from V and 1 base from J, the junction contained 3 bases not matched to a gene. The CDR3 runs to 13 residues. The CDR3 region is CASSLQGSYEQYF. CDR3 nucleotides: TGTGCCAGCAGCTTACAGGGGTCCTACGAGCAGTACTTC.

CDR3: CASSLGPAGAGAFF. Here the CDR3 DNA reads TGTGCCAGCAGCTTAGGCCCCGCAGGGGCGGGAGCTTTCTTT. V usage is TRBV7-2 and J usage is TRBJ1-1; TRBD1 is a possible D gene (6 bases). Germline CDR1 SGHTA, CDR2 FQGNSA. Deletions cut 1 base from V and 10 bases from J, with 16 bases between. This CDR3 spans 14 amino acids.

The chain employs TRBV30 and TRBJ1-1, with D unresolved. Germline CDR1 and CDR2: GTSNPN and SVGIG (reference sequence). This CDR3 is 13 amino acids long. Trimming left V 3 bases short and J 1 base short, with 9 bases between. The CDR3 bases are TGTGCCTGGAGCCTACGGGGGAACACTGAAGCTTTCTTT. Translating gives CAWSLRGNTEAFF.

J is TRBJ1-6 and V is TRBV7-9, with 7 nucleotides matching TRBD1. J was trimmed by 7 bases and V by 5 bases; bases with no gene match: 11. The CDR3 covers 16 residues. Looked up from germline, CDR1 is SEHNR and CDR2 is FQNEAQ (reference sequence). The DNA for the CDR3 is TGTGCCAGCAGCCCAAGCTCAGGGGGTCCCAATTCACCCCTCCACTTT. It is translated as CASSPSSGGPNSPLHF.

V gene TRBV7-9 combines with J gene TRBJ1-2; 8 bases line up with TRBD1. Trimming at V came to 6 bases and at J to 6 bases, leaving 9 bases not matched to a gene. The CDR3 totals 14 residues. Germline lookup yields CDR1 SEHNR and CDR2 FQNEAQ (reference sequence). The CDR3 bases are TGTGCCAGCAGTTACGGACAGGGAATTGATGGCTACACCTTC. Translation gives CASSYGQGIDGYTF.

The V and J genes are TRBV24-1 and TRBJ2-5, with D perhaps being TRBD1 or TRBD2 (5 bases each). V was clipped by 3 bases and J by 2 bases, with 12 bases between them. Per the germline V gene, CDR1 is KGHDR and CDR2 is SFDVKD. CDR3 length equals 15 residues. The CDR3 nucleotides read TGTGCCACCAGTGATCCGGGACCCCAGCAAGAGACCCAGTACTTC. Residues: CATSDPGPQQETQYF.

This clonotype appeared a single time. The rearrangement uses TRBV30 and TRBJ2-5, with D tentatively TRBD1 or TRBD2 (5 bases each). Between the trimmed V and J ends, which lost 2 bases and 5 bases, there was a span of 15 bases. This CDR3 is 14 amino acids long. Germline CDR1 GTSNPN, CDR2 SVGIG (reference sequence). The CDR3 bases are TGTGCCTGGAGTCAATCCAGCCGGGGCGAGACCCAGTACTTC. Translation: CAWSQSSRGETQYF.

This chain's CDR3 is CASRKVDLLFQETQYF. DNA for the CDR3: TGTGCCAGCAGGAAAGTCGACCTTCTTTTCCAAGAGACCCAGTACTTC. The rearrangement links TRBV28 to TRBJ2-5; no reliable D call. V shed 6 bases and J shed 1 base, with 18 bases lying between them. The CDR3 spans 16 residues. Germline V gene lookup returns CDR1 MDHEN and CDR2 SYDVKM. Drawing the rest from reference TRBV28 and TRBJ2-5, the complete variable domain is DVKVTQSSRYLVKRTGEKVFLECVQDMDHENMFWYRQDPGLGLRLIYFSYDVKMKEKGDIPEGYSVSREKKERFSLILESASTNQTSMYLCASRKVDLLFQETQYFGPGTRLLVL.

This sequence joins TRBV29-1 and TRBJ2-5; 8 bases agree with TRBD1. Germline V gene data show CDR1 as SQVTM and CDR2 as ANQGSEA. Trimming removed 8 bases from V and 4 bases from J; junction bases left unmatched: 6. CDR3 length equals 12 residues. CDR3 in DNA: TGCAGCACGACTGGACAGGGAGAGACCCAGTACTTC. Protein: CSTTGQGETQYF.

The chain couples TRBV19 to TRBJ2-6, with D perhaps TRBD2 (5 bases). Germline-derived CDR1 and CDR2 are LNHDA and SQIVND (reference sequence). Trimming removed 6 bases at V and 3 bases at J, with 18 bases between. The CDR3 runs to 17 residues. The CDR3 region is CASSPSLRGGGANVLTF. In nucleotides, the CDR3 is TGTGCCAGTAGCCCATCCCTCCGGGGTGGTGGGGCCAACGTCCTGACTTTC.

The V gene is TRBV9, the J gene TRBJ1-4; TRBD1 is a possible D gene (6 bases). The germline V gene has CDR1 SGDLS and CDR2 YYNGEE. V lost 0 bases and J 5 bases, leaving 11 bases between the germline ends. The CDR3 runs 15 residues. CDR3 nucleotides: TGTGCCAGCAGCGTAGGGGGGGCTAAAAATGAAAAACTGTTTTTT. Its protein product is CASSVGGAKNEKLFF.

The V and J genes are TRBV28 and TRBJ2-3; no clear D gene. The CDR3 is 11 residues long. With 3 bases removed from V and 10 bases from J, the gap between germline ends came to 8 bases. Germline-derived CDR1 and CDR2 are MDHEN and SYDVKM. The CDR3 DNA follows: TGTGCCAGCAGTTTGGGGTTCCCGCAGTATTTT. It translates to CASSLGFPQYF. The full variable domain, in which reference TRBV28 and TRBJ2-3 provide the parts outside the CDR3, is DVKVTQSSRYLVKRTGEKVFLECVQDMDHENMFWYRQDPGLGLRLIYFSYDVKMKEKGDIPEGYSVSREKKERFSLILESASTNQTSMYLCASSLGFPQYFGPGTRLTVL.

V gene TRBV6-1 combines with J gene TRBJ2-1; TRBD2 aligns across 12 bases. With V trimmed by 6 bases and J by 4 bases, 4 bases remained unmatched. Germline V gene lookup returns CDR1 MNHNS and CDR2 SASEGT. CDR3 length: 15 amino acids. CDR3 sequence (DNA): TGTGCCAGCAGCGCAGGGACTAGCGGGTACAATGAGCAGTTCTTC. Its protein is CASSAGTSGYNEQFF.

V usage is TRBV30 and J usage is TRBJ2-5, with 9 nucleotides matching TRBD2. Losses at the gene ends were 3 bases for V and 2 bases for J; bases not matched to a gene: 4. Germline V gene data show CDR1 as GTSNPN and CDR2 as SVGIG (reference sequence). The CDR3 runs to 14 residues. The CDR3 DNA reads as TGTGCCTGGAGACCTAGCGGGACTCAAGAGACCCAGTACTTC. As protein: CAWRPSGTQETQYF.

A single count supports this clonotype. This chain joins TRBV5-4 and TRBJ2-1; D uncertain. V lost 5 bases and J lost 0, with 12 bases in between. The CDR3 spans 15 residues. Per germline, CDR1 SGHNT and CDR2 YYREEE (reference sequence). CDR3 amino acids: CASRETASSYNEQFF. In DNA form, the CDR3 reads TGTGCCAGCAGGGAGACCGCAAGCTCCTACAATGAGCAGTTCTTC.

This chain joins TRBV24-1 and TRBJ2-1, with 9 bases fitting TRBD1. V lost 6 bases and J lost 13; bases outside the gene matches: 9. The CDR3 runs to 13 residues. Per germline, CDR1 KGHDR and CDR2 SFDVKD. The DNA for the CDR3 is TGTGCCACCAGTAGGACAGGGGCCGCCCGCCAGTTCTTC. It codes for CATSRTGAARQFF.

The rearrangement links TRBV29-1 to TRBJ2-1; 14 positions agree with TRBD2. Germline CDR1 is SQVTM and CDR2 is ANQGSEA. With 1 base clipped from V and 8 bases from J, the junction kept 7 bases outside the gene matches. The CDR3 spans 16 residues. The CDR3 region has the DNA TGCAGCGTTGAAGGGGGGACTAGCGGGAGAATGGATGAGCAGTTCTTC. This translates into CSVEGGTSGRMDEQFF.

This clonotype was recorded once. V and J are TRBV15 and TRBJ2-5; 8 positions agree with TRBD2. Trimming took 1 base from V and 4 from J; bases not matched to a gene: 5. In germline, CDR1 is LNHNV, CDR2 YYDKDF (reference sequence). The CDR3 totals 15 residues. CDR3 sequence reads: CATSRVSGGRETQYF. The CDR3 DNA is TGTGCCACCAGCAGAGTCAGCGGGGGTAGAGAGACCCAGTACTTC.

The chain has TRBV10-3 and TRBJ1-5, with no clear D. Deletions cut 5 bases from V and 1 base from J, with 6 bases between. The germline CDR1 and CDR2 sequences are ENHRY and SYGVKD. The CDR3 totals 13 residues. The DNA for the CDR3 is TGTGCCATCAGTACGACAAGCAATCAGCCCCAGCATTTT. Translating it yields CAISTTSNQPQHF.

The rearrangement joins TRBV7-2 to TRBJ2-5, with D unresolved. The V end was cut by 5 bases, the J end by 3 bases, with 16 bases between. There are 15 residues in the CDR3. Germline CDR1 is SGHTA and CDR2 is FQGNSA. The CDR3 bases are TGTGCCAGCAGCCCGGCCCCTGAATCGAAAGAGACCCAGTACTTC. Translation gives CASSPAPESKETQYF.

This chain links TRBV20-1 with TRBJ2-7; tentatively, D is TRBD2 (6 bases). This CDR3 spans 13 amino acids. V was shortened by 6 bases and J by 9 bases, with 21 bases between the two germline ends. The germline CDR1 and CDR2 sequences are DFQATT and SNEGSKA (reference sequence). The chain's CDR3 is CSAPTGRETPQYF. CDR3 coding DNA: TGCAGTGCCCCTACTGGACGGGAGACCCCGCAGTACTTC.

The chain employs TRBV27 and TRBJ2-6; D call uncertain. Germline lookup yields CDR1 MNHEY and CDR2 SMNVEV (reference sequence). Trimming stripped 7 bases from V and 0 bases from J, with 4 bases between. The CDR3 sequence is 13 residues long. Here the CDR3 reads CASTVSGANVLTF. CDR3 DNA sequence: TGTGCCAGCACCGTCTCTGGGGCCAACGTCCTGACTTTC.

This chain connects TRBV5-1 to TRBJ2-5, with D perhaps being TRBD1 or TRBD2 (5 bases each). The CDR3 runs 15 residues. The V gene lost 2 bases and the J gene lost 1 base, with 12 bases spanning the gap. Germline-derived CDR1 and CDR2 are SGHRS and YFSETQ. The CDR3 sequence is CASSLRVGGQETQYF. The CDR3 DNA follows: TGCGCCAGCAGCTTAAGGGTTGGGGGCCAAGAGACCCAGTACTTC.